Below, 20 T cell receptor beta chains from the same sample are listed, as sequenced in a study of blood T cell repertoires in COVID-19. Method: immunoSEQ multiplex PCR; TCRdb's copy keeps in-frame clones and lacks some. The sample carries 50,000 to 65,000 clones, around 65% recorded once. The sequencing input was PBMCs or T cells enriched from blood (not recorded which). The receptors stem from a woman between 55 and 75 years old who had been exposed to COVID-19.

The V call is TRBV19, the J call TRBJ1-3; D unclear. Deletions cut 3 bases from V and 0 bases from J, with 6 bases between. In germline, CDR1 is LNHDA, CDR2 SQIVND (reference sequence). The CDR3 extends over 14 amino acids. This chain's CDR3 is CASSIAGSGNTIYF. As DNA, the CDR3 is TGTGCCAGTAGTATTGCGGGCTCTGGAAACACCATATATTTT. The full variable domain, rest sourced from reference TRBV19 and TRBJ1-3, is DGGITQSPKYLFRKEGQNVTLSCEQNLNHDAMYWYRQDPGQGLRLIYYSQIVNDFQKGDIAEGYSVSREKKESFPLTVTSAQKNPTAFYLCASSIAGSGNTIYFGEGSWLTVV.

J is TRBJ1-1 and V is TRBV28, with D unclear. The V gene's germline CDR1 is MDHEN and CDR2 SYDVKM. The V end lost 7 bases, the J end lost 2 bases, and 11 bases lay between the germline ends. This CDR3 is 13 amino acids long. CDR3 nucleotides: TGTGCCAGCACCCCCGCACACAACACTGAAGCTTTCTTT. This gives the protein CASTPAHNTEAFF.

The CDR3 bases are TGTGCCAGCAGCTTGTCGGGGGTGAACTATGGCTACACCTTC. It specifies CASSLSGVNYGYTF. The chain uses TRBV5-6 and TRBJ1-2, with TRBD1 as a possible D gene (5 bases). CDR3 length equals 14 residues. Trimming removed 1 base from V and 2 bases from J, with 9 bases in between. In germline, CDR1 is SGHDT, CDR2 YYEEEE.

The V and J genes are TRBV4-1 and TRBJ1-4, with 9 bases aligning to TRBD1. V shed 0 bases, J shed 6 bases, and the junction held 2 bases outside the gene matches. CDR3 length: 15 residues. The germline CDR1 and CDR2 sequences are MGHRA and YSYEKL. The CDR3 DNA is TGCGCCAGCAGCCAAGATGGGACAGGGTATGAAAAACTGTTTTTT. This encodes CASSQDGTGYEKLFF.

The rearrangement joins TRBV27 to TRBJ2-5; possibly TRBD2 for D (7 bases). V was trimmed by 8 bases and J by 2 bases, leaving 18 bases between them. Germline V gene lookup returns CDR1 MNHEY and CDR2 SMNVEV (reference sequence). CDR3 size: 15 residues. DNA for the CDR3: TGTGCCAGCCTCCAGTTTGGGGGGGCTCAAGAGACCCAGTACTTC. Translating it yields CASLQFGGAQETQYF.

The CDR3 coding sequence is TGTGCCTGGAGCGGGGGGACCTACGAGCAGTACTTC. This gives the protein CAWSGGTYEQYF. This chain joins TRBV30 and TRBJ2-7; the match to TRBD2 covers 7 bases. V was clipped by 3 bases and J by 2 bases; unmatched bases: 1. Looked up from germline, CDR1 is GTSNPN and CDR2 is SVGIG (reference sequence). CDR3 size: 12 residues.

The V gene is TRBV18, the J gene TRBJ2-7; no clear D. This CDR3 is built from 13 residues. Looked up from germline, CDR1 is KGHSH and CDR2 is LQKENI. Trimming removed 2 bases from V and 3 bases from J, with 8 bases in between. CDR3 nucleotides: TGTGCCAGCTCACCAAACTCCGGCTACGAGCAGTACTTC. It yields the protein CASSPNSGYEQYF.

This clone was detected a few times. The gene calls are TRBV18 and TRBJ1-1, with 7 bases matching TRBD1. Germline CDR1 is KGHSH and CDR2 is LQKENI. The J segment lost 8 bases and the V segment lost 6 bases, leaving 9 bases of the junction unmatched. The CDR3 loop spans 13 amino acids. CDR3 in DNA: TGTGCCAGCTCGGCCGACAGGGCCCTAGAAGCTTTCTTT. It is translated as CASSADRALEAFF.

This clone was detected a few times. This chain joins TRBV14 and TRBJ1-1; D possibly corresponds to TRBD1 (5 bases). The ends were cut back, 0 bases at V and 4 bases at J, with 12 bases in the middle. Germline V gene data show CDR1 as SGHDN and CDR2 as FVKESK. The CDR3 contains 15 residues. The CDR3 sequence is CASSQDMGHGTEAFF. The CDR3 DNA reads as TGTGCCAGCAGCCAAGATATGGGGCACGGCACTGAAGCTTTCTTT.

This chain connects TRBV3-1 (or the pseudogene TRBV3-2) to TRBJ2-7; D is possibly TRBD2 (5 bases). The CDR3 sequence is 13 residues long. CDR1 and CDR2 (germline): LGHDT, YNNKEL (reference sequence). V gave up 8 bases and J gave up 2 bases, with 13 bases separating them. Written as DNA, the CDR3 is TGTGCCAGCGCCGGGATATCCACCTACGAGCAGTACTTC. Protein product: CASAGISTYEQYF.

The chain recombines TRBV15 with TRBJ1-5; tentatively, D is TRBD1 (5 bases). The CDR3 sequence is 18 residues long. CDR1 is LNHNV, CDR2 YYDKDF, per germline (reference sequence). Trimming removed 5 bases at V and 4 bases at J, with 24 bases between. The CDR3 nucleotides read TGTGCCACCAGCCTAGAGATGGGGCCGACATACTTTAATCAGCCCCAGCATTTT. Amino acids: CATSLEMGPTYFNQPQHF.

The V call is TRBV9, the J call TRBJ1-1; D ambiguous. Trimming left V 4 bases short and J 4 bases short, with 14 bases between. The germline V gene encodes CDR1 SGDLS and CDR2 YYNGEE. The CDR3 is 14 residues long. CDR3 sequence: CASSPRKGGTEAFF. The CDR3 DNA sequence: TGTGCCAGCAGCCCCCGGAAGGGAGGCACTGAAGCTTTCTTT.

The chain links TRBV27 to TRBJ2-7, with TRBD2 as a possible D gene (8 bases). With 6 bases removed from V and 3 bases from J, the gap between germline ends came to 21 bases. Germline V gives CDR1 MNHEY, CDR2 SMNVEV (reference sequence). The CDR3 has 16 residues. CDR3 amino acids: CASSQPTGTRRYEQYF. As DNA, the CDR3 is TGTGCCAGCAGCCAACCGACAGGGACTAGGCGCTACGAGCAGTACTTC.

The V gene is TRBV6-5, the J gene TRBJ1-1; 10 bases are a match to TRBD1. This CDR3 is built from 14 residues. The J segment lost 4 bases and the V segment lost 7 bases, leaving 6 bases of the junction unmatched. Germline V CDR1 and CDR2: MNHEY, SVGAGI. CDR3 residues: CASTWDRGSTEAFF. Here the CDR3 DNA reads TGTGCCAGCACCTGGGACAGGGGAAGCACTGAAGCTTTCTTT.

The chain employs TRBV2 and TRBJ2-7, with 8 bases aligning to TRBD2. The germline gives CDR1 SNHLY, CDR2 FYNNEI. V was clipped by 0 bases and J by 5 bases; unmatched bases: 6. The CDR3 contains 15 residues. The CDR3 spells CASSEARGAGNEQYF. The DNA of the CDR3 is TGTGCCAGCAGTGAAGCGCGGGGGGCTGGTAACGAGCAGTACTTC.

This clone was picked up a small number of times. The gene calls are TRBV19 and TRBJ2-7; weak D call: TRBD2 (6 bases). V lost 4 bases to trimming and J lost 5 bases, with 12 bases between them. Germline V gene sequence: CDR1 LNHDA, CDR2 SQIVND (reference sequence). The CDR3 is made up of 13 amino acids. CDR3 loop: CASSNRRGDEQYF. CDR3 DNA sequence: TGTGCCAGTAGTAATCGGAGGGGCGACGAGCAGTACTTC.

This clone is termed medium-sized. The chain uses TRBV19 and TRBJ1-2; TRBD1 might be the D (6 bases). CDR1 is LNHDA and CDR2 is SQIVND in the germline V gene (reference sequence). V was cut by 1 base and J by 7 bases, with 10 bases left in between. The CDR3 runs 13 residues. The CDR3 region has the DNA TGTGCCAGTAGTATAGTCGGGACATCTGGCTACACCTTC. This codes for CASSIVGTSGYTF.

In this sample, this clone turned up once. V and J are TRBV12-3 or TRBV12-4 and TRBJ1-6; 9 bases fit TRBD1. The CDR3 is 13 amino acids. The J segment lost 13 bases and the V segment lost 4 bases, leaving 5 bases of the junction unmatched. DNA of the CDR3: TGTGCCAGCAGTTCAACAGGGGGCGACCCCCTCCACTTT. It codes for CASSSTGGDPLHF.

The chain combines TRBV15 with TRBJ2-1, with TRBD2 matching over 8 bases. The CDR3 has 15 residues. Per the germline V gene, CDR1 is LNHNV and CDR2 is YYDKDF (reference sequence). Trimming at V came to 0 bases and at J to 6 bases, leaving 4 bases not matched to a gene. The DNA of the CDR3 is TGTGCCACCAGCAGAGATAGCGGGAAGAGCAATGAGCAGTTCTTC. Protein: CATSRDSGKSNEQFF.

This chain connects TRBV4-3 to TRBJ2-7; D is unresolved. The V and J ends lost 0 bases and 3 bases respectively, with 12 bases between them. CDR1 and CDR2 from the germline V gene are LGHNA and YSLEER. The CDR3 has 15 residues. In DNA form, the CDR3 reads TGCGCCAGCAGCCAAGACCCATCAGAGGACTACGAGCAGTACTTC. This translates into CASSQDPSEDYEQYF.